The entry below describes one T cell receptor (beta chain). The sample belongs to a study of T cells after posttransplantation cyclophosphamide. Sequencing used immunoSEQ multiplex PCR; TCRdb keeps in-frame clones, though not all of them. The sample yields more than 5,500 clones, about 98% seen once. The CDR3 consists of 14 residues. Germline V gene sequence: CDR1 GTSNPN, CDR2 SVGIG (reference sequence). Deletions cut 7 bases from V and 2 bases from J, with 18 bases between. V gene TRBV30 combines with J gene TRBJ2-7; no reliable D call. The TCR comes from a man aged 40-50 years in good health, CMV-negative, and a related stem cell transplant donor. The sample was memory CD4+ T cells sorted from PBMCs. The CDR3 loop reads CAYRTTRNTYEQYF. The CDR3 DNA reads TGTGCCTACCGCACCACCCGAAACACCTACGAGCAGTACTTC.